These 10 T cell receptor beta chains were sequenced from one sample in a study of beta chain features in type 1 diabetes. No cognate antigen is known for these TCRs. General study points: Significant though moderate, a shortening of TCRB CDR3s appeared in all four CD4+ subsets of Type 1 diabetes patients.

Every isolated RNA sample was fully reverse transcribed, so sequencing captured expressed TCRB transcripts. Clones were read by immunoSEQ multiplex PCR, and TCRdb kept only the in-frame ones, dropping some. The sample includes approximately 150,000 clones, about 13% of them seen just once. Sequencing was done on a sample of central memory CD4+ T cells from blood. The receptor source for this set is a man younger than 35 with type 1 diabetes.

The chain recombines TRBV7-6 with TRBJ2-5; 11 bases line up with TRBD2. Germline CDR1 is SGHVS and CDR2 is FNYEAQ. The CDR3 is 18 residues long. V lost 2 bases to trimming and J lost 4 bases; unmatched junction nucleotides: 12. CDR3 sequence (DNA): TGTGCCAGCAGCTTATTTCCCCTAGCGGGGGGTTCCCGAGAGACCCAGTACTTC. Its protein is CASSLFPLAGGSRETQYF.

The genes are TRBV4-1 and TRBJ2-4, with 10 positions matching TRBD1. Germline CDR1 is MGHRA and CDR2 is YSYEKL. The CDR3 spans 20 residues. V trimming: 0 bases; J trimming: 1 base; junction bases outside the gene matches: 12. In DNA, the CDR3 is TGCGCCAGCAGCCAAGATTCGGGACAGGGGACCTTAGGGGCCAAAAACATTCAGTACTTC. Translation gives CASSQDSGQGTLGAKNIQYF.

The chain has TRBV13 and TRBJ2-5; D is possibly TRBD2 (6 bases). The V end was cut by 5 bases, the J end by 0 bases, with 16 bases between. The CDR3 loop spans 16 amino acids. Germline lookup yields CDR1 PRHDT and CDR2 FYEKMQ (reference sequence). CDR3 DNA: TGTGCCAGCAGCCCTCGGTTTAGCGGAAACCAAGAGACCCAGTACTTC. The encoded protein is CASSPRFSGNQETQYF.

The chain has TRBV18 and TRBJ1-2; D possibly corresponds to TRBD1 (5 bases). Germline CDR1 is KGHSH and CDR2 is LQKENI. The CDR3 is made up of 13 amino acids. Trimming shortened V by 5 bases and J by 1 base, and 8 bases separated the two germline ends. DNA for the CDR3: TGTGCCAGCTCAGAGACAGATAACTATGGCTACACCTTC. Translated, it gives CASSETDNYGYTF.

The chain carries TRBV28 and TRBJ1-5; D not certain. The CDR3 runs 18 residues. Per the germline V gene, CDR1 is MDHEN and CDR2 is SYDVKM. V gave up 3 bases and J gave up 2 bases, with 20 bases separating them. Here the CDR3 DNA reads TGTGCCAGCAGTTTTCTCGGGAGTTTAGGGCCAGGCAATCAGCCCCAGCATTTT. It encodes CASSFLGSLGPGNQPQHF.

This sequence joins TRBV28 and TRBJ2-7; no reliable D call. V dropped 5 bases and J dropped 8 bases, with 16 bases sitting between them. CDR3 size: 13 residues. Germline V gene data show CDR1 as MDHEN and CDR2 as SYDVKM. The CDR3 bases are TGTGCCAGCAGTGACACTTCGGGTCTCAAGCAGTACTTC. Translation gives CASSDTSGLKQYF.

The chain couples TRBV5-1 to TRBJ1-1, with D uncertain. CDR3 length equals 14 residues. The ends were cut back, 2 bases at V and 3 bases at J, with 11 bases in the middle. Germline CDR1 reads SGHRS; CDR2 reads YFSETQ. In DNA, the CDR3 is TGCGCCAGCAGCTTCTCTACGGGGTACACTGAAGCTTTCTTT. Its protein product is CASSFSTGYTEAFF.

The genes are TRBV19 and TRBJ2-1, with 11 bases lining up with TRBD2. Trimming cost V 4 bases and J 8 bases; bases outside gene matches: 7. This CDR3 has 15 residues. Germline V gene lookup returns CDR1 LNHDA and CDR2 SQIVND (reference sequence). The CDR3 DNA reads TGTGCCAGTAGTACCACTAGCGGGGGAAGGTATGAGCAGTTCTTC. Amino acid sequence: CASSTTSGGRYEQFF.

The J gene is TRBJ2-7, the V gene TRBV7-3; TRBD2 might be the D (5 bases). Trimming pared 5 bases from V and 5 bases from J, leaving 13 bases between. The germline V gene encodes CDR1 SGHTA and CDR2 FQGTGA. The CDR3 has 13 amino acids. The CDR3 loop reads CASSPQRGNEQYF. The CDR3 coding sequence is TGTGCCAGCAGCCCTCAACGGGGAAACGAGCAGTACTTC.

V usage is TRBV2 and J usage is TRBJ2-5, with no clear D. V lost 8 bases to trimming and J lost 0 bases, with 7 bases between them. This CDR3 contains 12 residues. Per the germline V gene, CDR1 is SNHLY and CDR2 is FYNNEI. The CDR3 region is CASGMYQETQYF. The CDR3 DNA reads as TGTGCCAGCGGAATGTACCAAGAGACCCAGTACTTC. Using reference TRBV2 and TRBJ2-5 for the parts outside the CDR3, the full variable domain is EPEVTQTPSHQVTQMGQEVILRCVPISNHLYFYWYRQILGQKVEFLVSFYNNEISEKSEIFDDQFSVERPDGSNFTLKIRSTKLEDSAMYFCASGMYQETQYFGPGTRLLVL.